This TCR beta chain appears in the sequencing data of a study of shared clonotypes between healthy human individuals. Looking at the study overall: The cohort had a couple of women and a few men, ages 18 to 49.

Sequenced by immunoSEQ multiplex PCR; TCRdb stores in-frame clones only, minus some. The sample comprises roughly 500,000 clones, roughly 83% of which are singletons, and about 12% rests with the top ten. The sequence was obtained from a woman aged 40 to 49 in good health. Some clones in this sample may be carry-over from other donors' samples. Sequencing was performed on PBMCs.

The CDR3: CSVERVGAASYEQYF. CDR3 coding DNA: TGCAGCGTTGAAAGGGTAGGGGCCGCCTCCTACGAGCAGTACTTC. The V call is TRBV29-1, the J call TRBJ2-5, with D possibly TRBD1 on 5 matching bases. The J call is uncertain, as TRBJ2-7 better fits the DNA end. Per the germline V gene, CDR1 is SQVTM and CDR2 is ANQGSEA. This CDR3 has 15 residues.